These T cell receptor beta chains were read from a single sample in a study of cytomegalovirus exposure and HLA in healthy donors. Only in-frame clones appear in the TCRdb table, and some are missing; sequencing was by immunoSEQ multiplex PCR. The table has about 200,000 clones, about 81% seen once. Sequences were obtained from PBMCs. These receptor sequences come from a woman in her 30s in good health and CMV-seronegative. Both conserved end residues are trimmed from each CDR3.

>TRBV19|TRBJ1-2
ASRAGEFYGYT
>TRBV30|TRBJ1-2
ALGGAYYGYT
>TRBV19|TRBJ2-2
ATELAGLTGELF
>TRBV29-1|TRBJ2-7
SVEGQNTYEQY
>TRBV19|TRBJ2-7
ASSTGPGAREQY
>TRBV5-1|TRBJ1-1
ASSHRTGDTEAF
>TRBV5-1|TRBJ1-4
ASSVDRVDEKLF
>TRBV7-9|TRBJ1-3
ASSLSVSGNTIY
>TRBV6-1|TRBJ2-5
ASIFYLQETQY
>TRBV19|TRBJ1-5
ASSISQGAVQPQH
>TRBV5-1|TRBJ2-1
ASSSGDSSYNEQF
>TRBV7-9|TRBJ1-2
ASSPSDISNYGYT
>TRBV9|TRBJ2-2
ASRQGVNTGELF
>TRBV18|TRBJ2-1
ASSPGQGGEQF
>TRBV4-2|TRBJ1-5
ASSQVARTDQPQH
>TRBV18|TRBJ2-7
ASSLPTNYEQY
>TRBV11-2|TRBJ1-5
ASSFRSNQPQH
>TRBV11-2|TRBJ2-1
ASSLRGVLTVNEQF
>TRBV5-1|TRBJ2-1
ASSLEPNPDNEQF
>TRBV27|TRBJ2-1
ASSFNLAGRNEQF
>TRBV7-9|TRBJ1-4
ASSLAQGNEKLF
>TRBV5-4|TRBJ2-1
ASSSWTSGRIDEQF
>TRBV7-2|TRBJ2-2
ASSLLSGRGTGELF
>TRBV4-1|TRBJ2-2
ASSQARELSGSSGELF
>TRBV10-1|TRBJ2-7
ASSDNSGGRTYEQY
>TRBV2|TRBJ1-1
ASTEGSQGTEAF
>TRBV5-5|TRBJ2-5
ASSWERGGEETQY
>TRBV27|TRBJ2-1
ASSPRTRNEQF
>TRBV6-1|TRBJ2-7
ASRQAFEQY
>TRBV9|TRBJ1-5
ASSVATGADQPQH
>TRBV19|TRBJ2-7
ASSIPGRGNEQY
>TRBV19|TRBJ1-2
ASSRQDYGYT
>TRBV14|TRBJ2-3
ASSRSAVPRGTDTQY
>TRBV9|TRBJ1-1
ASSVGQYSGNTEAF
>TRBV4-2|TRBJ1-1
ASSQTDRGNTEAF
>TRBV7-9|TRBJ2-5
ASSSRQGIGETQY
>TRBV27|TRBJ1-5
ASHRGGSDQPQH
>TRBV19|TRBJ2-7
ASKTGTGIGEQY
>TRBV18|TRBJ2-7
ASSLTESYEQY
>TRBV29-1|TRBJ2-3
SVAGISTDTQY
>TRBV27|TRBJ1-6
ASSFSTENSPLH
>TRBV19|TRBJ1-1
ASRTDGTVRMNTEAF
>TRBV7-9|TRBJ1-3
ASSSNHHPDTSSGNTIY
>TRBV4-1|TRBJ1-5
ASGLDSNQPQH
>TRBV27|TRBJ1-1
ASTSPLQGPMNTEAF
>TRBV7-6|TRBJ2-7
ASSLAGTGTYEQY
>TRBV7-9|TRBJ1-1
ASSLTTSGNTEAF
>TRBV7-8|TRBJ2-2
ATDMNTGELF
>TRBV30|TRBJ2-3
AWSKNPGTGEGDTQY
>TRBV10-3|TRBJ1-5
AISDSGQGRQPQH
>TRBV11-2|TRBJ2-1
ASSSGGAGTYNEQF
>TRBV7-8|TRBJ2-7
ASSLLADEIYEQY
>TRBV29-1|TRBJ1-2
SVEVGGYT
>TRBV27|TRBJ2-3
ASSLRGGETDTQY
>TRBV30|TRBJ1-1
AWGPGNRAF
>TRBV19|TRBJ1-5
ASSIGNRSNQPQH
>TRBV18|TRBJ1-1
ASSRQGAFTEAF
>TRBV28|TRBJ1-1
ASSLGQRNTEAF
>TRBV5-5|TRBJ1-5
ASSLARGNQPQH
>TRBV29-1|TRBJ2-7
SVEGDGSPSYEQY